The sequence of this T cell receptor (beta chain) was determined in a study of T cell responses to AZD1222 COVID-19 vaccine (dated by TCRdb to 2020 to 2023). Background for the entire study: AZD1222 recipients whose second dose came at about 4 weeks and those whose second dose came at about 12 weeks were combined into one group, since spike-specific TCR depth and breadth did not differ between the two schedules. A total of 233 trial participants underwent TCR sequencing, of whom 200 to 220 had received two doses of AZD1222 and 26 had received two doses of the MenACWY control vaccine. Trial participants were enrolled into age subgroups of 18-55, 56-69 and 70-plus years, which contained around 150, 29 and 61 TCR-sequenced participants, respectively.

As to this clone: It has no known antigen specificity. Within one base of it there is no much larger clone, and no base qualities were kept.

Taken with the paper, the label for time point translates to: baseline before first vaccination. Vaccinee samples came from UK trials COV001 and COV002, including a single-blind randomized controlled phase 2/3 trial of AZD1222 (ChAdOx1 nCoV-19) in healthy adults. Trial participant PBMC samples were collected at day 0 and day 28 after the second dose for TCRbeta chain sequencing. The CDR3 regions of human TCRbeta chains were subjected to immunosequencing. The original pipeline was this. TCRs in the repertoires were compared against a reference library of SARS-CoV-2-specific TCRs that had been generated with the MIRA antigen-specificity platform. Breadth meant the fraction of unique TCRs that were SARS-CoV-2-associated, whereas depth meant the fraction of total T cells that were SARS-CoV-2-associated. Using the MIRA data, each spike-specific TCR was assigned both to the spike region to which the TCR was reactive and to a CD4 or CD8 class. Log10-transformed breadth and depth values were compared by one-way ANOVA with Sidak's multiple comparisons tests. In its TCRdb copy, this immuneACCESS table keeps in-frame sequences only and misses some clones. Where compared with another copy, unresolved V genes explain less than half of these, and the others have no known cause. V, J and clone size are those of that table, while D and trimming were read from the DNA. Across this sample there are fewer than 150,000 clones, with 88% seen only once. The top ten constitute around 8% of the sample.

Overall study outcomes, separate from this receptor: Participants were mostly white British, with more females than males. The authors suggested clonal diversity may have been underestimated. Because no day 14 peak-response samples were available, the repertoires could be characterized only after the peak T cell response. The 56-69-year group was small, and its depth increase did not reach significance, likely because of low power. The whole spike protein was spanned by vaccine-associated CD4 TCRs, and dominant responses were seen in regions 160-218 and 743-854. A significant rise in spike-specific TCR breadth and depth was observed after two AZD1222 doses relative to day 0 and relative to MenACWY recipients. Nearly half of unique spike-specific TCRs reportedly recognized epitopes outside regions mutated in the B.1.351 and B.1.1.7 variants. Conclusions about previously exposed vaccinees are limited, since just a handful of AZD1222 recipients were seropositive for SARS-CoV-2 at baseline.

The germline ends are 14 bases apart after V is trimmed by 3 bases and J by 4 bases. CDR3 length: 15 amino acids, cysteine to phenylalanine. Only the CDR3 part of the read is kept: 45 bases, read in frame from the first base. The germline V gene (reference sequence) gives CDR1 as SGHNT and CDR2 as YYREEE. This receptor chain uses TRBV5-4 and TRBJ2-1; TRBD1 is a weak D gene call, 5 bases matching. Sequenced here: peripheral blood, sampled on day 0 of AZD1222 vaccination. This clonotype was sampled from an adult in good health. The nucleotide sequence is given as TGTGCCAGCAGCTACCCGGACACTCAATACAATGAGCAGTTCTTC. Its protein is CASSYPDTQYNEQFF.